The clone carrying this TCR beta chain was seen only a few times. Its antigen remains unknown. The sample belongs to a study of T cell repertoires in cytomegalovirus infection. Overall study context: CMV epitopes in the study were HLA-C-restricted (recently identified) and HLA-B-restricted (well studied). Matching HLA type, along with CMV infection, was indicated by public TCR beta signatures. Study results and caveats: The study identified carriers of CMV plus the relevant HLA from cumulative public TCR beta family frequency. HLA-C-restricted CMV-specific TCR beta clonotypes prevailed in the ex vivo response.

This CDR3 is 13 amino acids long. V trimming: 8 bases; J trimming: 6 bases; junction bases outside the gene matches: 7. Germline values: CDR1 SGHTA, CDR2 FQGNSA. Each CDR3 protein is one row after TCRdb ran MiXCR on the reads. The data contain some 310,000 distinct CDR3 sequences, around 25% of them seen just once; the ten biggest clones take up roughly 13%. This sample comprised cultured PBMCs, obtained from culture after CMV antigen stimulation. The gene calls are TRBV7-2 and TRBJ1-5, with TRBD1 matching over 7 bases. The sequence derives from a human donor in good health (CMV status not recorded). Some clones in this sample may be carry-over from other donors' samples. CDR3 nucleotides: TGTGCCAGCGGACTCGACAGGGCTCAGCCCCAGCATTTT. It translates to CASGLDRAQPQHF.